This TCR beta chain was obtained from a study of blood T cell repertoires in COVID-19. In its sample, this clone was seen once. Membership in each cohort depended on participant-reported clinical history. This CDR3 region has 16 residues. J was trimmed by 7 bases and V by 0 bases; bases with no gene match: 11. Looked up from germline, CDR1 is MGHRA and CDR2 is YSYEKL. The assay was immunoSEQ multiplex PCR, and TCRdb's table has in-frame clones only and misses some. The top ten hold under 5.5% of the sample, which has about 350,000 clones, 87% seen once. Source material: PBMCs or T cells enriched from blood (not recorded which). The sequence came from a woman under 40 who had recovered from COVID-19. The rearrangement uses TRBV4-1 and TRBJ2-7; 8 bases agree with TRBD1. The CDR3 DNA follows: TGCGCCAGCAGCCAAGATGAAATTGACAGGGGACTGGAGCAGTACTTC. This sequence encodes CASSQDEIDRGLEQYF.